The clone carrying this T cell receptor (beta chain) has only a few counts. The data stem from a study of blood T cells in healthy people across ages. Germline loops: CDR1 SEHNR, CDR2 FQNEAQ (reference sequence). This CDR3 is built from 16 residues. Trimming cost V 1 base and J 4 bases; bases outside gene matches: 7. It was with a sample-barcoded 5' primer and a J-beta primer mix that a second PCR of roughly 6 to 11 cycles was run. Each TCR beta cDNA got a 12-nucleotide random molecular identifier. TCRdb reprocessed the 5' RACE reads via MiXCR and lists one record per CDR3 protein. The sample comprises 600,000 or so distinct CDR3 sequences, 25% to 30% of which are singletons, and approximately 14% rests with the top ten.

Sample: blood. This sequence was found in an elderly woman in good health. This rearrangement joins TRBV7-9 to TRBJ1-5; 7 bases align to TRBD1. The CDR3 loop is CASSLGMGTDNQPQHF. In nucleotides, the CDR3 is TGTGCCAGCAGCTTAGGGATGGGGACAGATAATCAGCCCCAGCATTTT.